This T cell receptor beta chain was retrieved from a study of blood T cell repertoires in COVID-19. About the research overall: Some COVID-19 samples were acute and others convalescent; all came from the United States, Italy and Spain. PBMCs, B-cell-depleted T cells, or T cells provided the cDNA or gDNA that made up the material.

This clone has only a few counts. As originally analysed: Amplifying reference gene primers gave estimates of nucleated cell counts. TCRdb's table, derived via immunoSEQ multiplex PCR, lists solely in-frame clones and lacks some. V, J and clone size derive from that table, while D and trimming were established from the DNA sequence. The sample holds about 150,000 clones, 84% seen once. Germline assignment: CDR1 LNHDA and CDR2 SQIVND (reference sequence). Trimming left V 1 base short and J 4 bases short, with 13 bases between. This CDR3 is 15 amino acids long. V usage is TRBV19 and J usage is TRBJ1-2; D uncertain. This sequence originates from a human donor in a cohort sampled during active COVID-19. The sequencing input was peripheral blood. CDR3 sequence: CASSIGAGNSYGYTF. In nucleotides, the CDR3 is TGTGCCAGTAGTATAGGAGCGGGGAACTCCTATGGCTACACCTTC. Looking up the rest from reference TRBV19 and TRBJ1-2 gives the full variable domain: DGGITQSPKYLFRKEGQNVTLSCEQNLNHDAMYWYRQDPGQGLRLIYYSQIVNDFQKGDIAEGYSVSREKKESFPLTVTSAQKNPTAFYLCASSIGAGNSYGYTFGSGTRLTVV.